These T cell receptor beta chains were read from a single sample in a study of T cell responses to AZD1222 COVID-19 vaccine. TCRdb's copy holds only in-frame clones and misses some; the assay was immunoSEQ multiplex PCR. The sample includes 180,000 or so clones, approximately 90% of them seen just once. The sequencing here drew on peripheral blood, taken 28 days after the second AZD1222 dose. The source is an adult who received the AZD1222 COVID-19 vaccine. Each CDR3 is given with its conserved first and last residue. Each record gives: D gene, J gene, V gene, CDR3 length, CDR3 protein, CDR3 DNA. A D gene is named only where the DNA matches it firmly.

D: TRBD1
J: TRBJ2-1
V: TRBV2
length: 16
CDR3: CASIKQGVRSYNEQFF
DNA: TGTGCCAGCATAAAACAGGGGGTAAGATCCTACAATGAGCAGTTCTTC

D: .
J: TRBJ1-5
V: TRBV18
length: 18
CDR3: CARARGGTGAIAPRPQHF
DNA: TGTGCCCGCGCGCGGGGGGGGACCGGGGCGATCGCCCCTAGGCCCCAGCATTTT

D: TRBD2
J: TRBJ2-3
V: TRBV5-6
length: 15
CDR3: CASSLTSGPTDTQYF
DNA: TGTGCCAGCAGCCTGACTAGCGGACCCACAGATACGCAGTATTTT

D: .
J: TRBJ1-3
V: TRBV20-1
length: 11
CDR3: CSASWRNTIYF
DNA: TGCAGTGCCTCATGGCGAAACACCATATATTTT

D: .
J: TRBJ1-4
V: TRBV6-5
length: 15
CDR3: CASSYTDSPLGKLFF
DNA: TGTGCCAGCAGTTACACCGACAGCCCCTTGGGAAAACTGTTTTTT

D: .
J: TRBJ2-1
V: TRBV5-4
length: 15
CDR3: CASSLGGLGDIEQFF
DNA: TGTGCCAGCAGCTTGGGTGGGCTAGGGGACATTGAGCAGTTCTTC

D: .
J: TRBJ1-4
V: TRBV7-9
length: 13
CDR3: CASSPRQNEKLFF
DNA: TGTGCCAGCAGCCCGCGACAGAATGAAAAACTGTTTTTT

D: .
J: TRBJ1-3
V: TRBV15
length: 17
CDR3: CATSREGGFFSGNTIYF
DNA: TGTGCCACCAGCAGAGAAGGGGGTTTCTTCTCTGGAAACACCATATATTTT

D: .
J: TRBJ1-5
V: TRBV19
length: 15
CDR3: CASSIGASANQPQHF
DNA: TGTGCCAGTAGTATCGGGGCATCGGCAAATCAGCCCCAGCATTTT

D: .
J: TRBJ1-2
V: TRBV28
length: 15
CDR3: CASLEGGSRIYGYTF
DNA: TGTGCCAGTTTGGAGGGGGGCAGCAGGATCTATGGCTACACCTTC